A single sample gave rise to the 25 T cell receptor beta chains below, sequenced in a study of human T cells and chemical hapten exposure (dated by TCRdb to the early 2020s). Libraries came from RACE. Sequenced on a NextSeq 500. TCRdb ran its own pipeline on the public reads, namely fastp trimming at Q25 and MiXCR clone calling, and kept in-frame beta chains. Each entry merges the rows of one CDR3 protein and shows their most common DNA and genes. This sample holds under 90,000 distinct CDR3 sequences; over 7% were observed only once. The ten largest clones capture roughly 1.5% of the sample. The sample's time point label, in plain terms: healthy volunteer bleed at 6 weeks. Total RNA was isolated from unfractionated whole blood collected in Tempus Blood RNA tubes. The sequenced sample consisted of whole blood. The receptor set was obtained from a male donor in good health. Some clones in this sample may be carry-over from other donors' samples.

This clonotype was counted at least ten times. The chain links TRBV2 to TRBJ2-3; TRBD2 aligns across 11 bases. This CDR3 comprises 18 residues. Germline trimming cut 4 bases from V and 1 base from J; bases unmatched to any gene: 10. Germline CDR1 reads SNHLY; CDR2 reads FYNNEI. DNA of the CDR3: TGTGCCAGCAGTGCGACTAGCGGGAAAGTGAGAGGCACAGATACGCAGTATTTT. Encoded protein: CASSATSGKVRGTDTQYF. The variable domain in full, completed from reference TRBV2 and TRBJ2-3, reads EPEVTQTPSHQVTQMGQEVILRCVPISNHLYFYWYRQILGQKVEFLVSFYNNEISEKSEIFDDQFSVERPDGSNFTLKIRSTKLEDSAMYFCASSATSGKVRGTDTQYFGPGTRLTVL.

This chain uses TRBV20-1 with TRBJ1-2, with a possible D match to TRBD1 (6 bases). The CDR3 is 16 amino acids. V was shortened by 0 bases and J by 2 bases, with 16 bases between the two germline ends. CDR1 is DFQATT, CDR2 SNEGSKA, per germline (reference sequence). CDR3 protein: CSARDSPGTTNYGYTF. CDR3 DNA sequence: TGCAGTGCTAGAGATTCCCCCGGGACAACCAACTATGGCTACACCTTC.

This chain connects TRBV12-3 or TRBV12-4 to TRBJ2-3, with D possibly TRBD1 on 6 matching bases. This CDR3 has 14 amino acids. V was pared by 6 bases and J by 6 bases, with 16 bases between. DNA of the CDR3: TGTGCCAGCAGCCCACCCGAGGGGGTCGATACGCAGTATTTT. The encoded protein is CASSPPEGVDTQYF.

This clonotype has only a few counts. This chain uses TRBV5-1 with TRBJ2-2; 8 nucleotides align to TRBD1. Germline-derived CDR1 and CDR2 are SGHRS and YFSETQ. The CDR3 is 17 amino acids. The V segment lost 0 bases and the J segment 7 bases; nucleotides outside the gene matches: 11. In DNA, the CDR3 is TGCGCCAGCAGCTTGGATCGGCAGGGGGCGATTAACGGGGAGCTGTTTTTT. It specifies CASSLDRQGAINGELFF.

V usage is TRBV20-1 and J usage is TRBJ1-1; no clear D. Germline V gene data show CDR1 as DFQATT and CDR2 as SNEGSKA (reference sequence). The length of the CDR3 is 13 residues. V lost 2 bases to trimming and J lost 1 base, with 8 bases between them. The CDR3 coding sequence is TGCAGTGCTAGAAAGCAGCAGAACACTGAAGCTTTCTTT. Encoded protein: CSARKQQNTEAFF.

The chain has TRBV11-2 and TRBJ1-2; 7 bases are a match to TRBD1. CDR3 size: 13 residues. Germline loops: CDR1 SGHAT, CDR2 FQNNGV. V lost 5 bases to trimming and J lost 3 bases; unmatched junction nucleotides: 3. DNA of the CDR3: TGTGCCAGCAGCACTGGGACAGACTATGGCTACACCTTC. Protein sequence: CASSTGTDYGYTF.

This clonotype was counted ten times or more. The rearrangement links TRBV5-4 to TRBJ1-2, with 9 bases identical to TRBD1. Germline V CDR1 and CDR2: SGHNT, YYREEE (reference sequence). This CDR3 contains 13 residues. J lost 5 bases, V lost 2 bases, and 1 base had no gene match. In DNA, the CDR3 is TGTGCCAGCAGCTTAGGGACAGGGTATGGCTACACCTTC. Its translation is CASSLGTGYGYTF.

The CDR3 reads CASSFVTRAYTDTQYF. In DNA, the CDR3 is TGTGCCAGCAGCTTCGTCACTAGGGCGTACACAGATACGCAGTATTTT. The chain links TRBV7-2 to TRBJ2-3; a possible D gene is TRBD2 (5 bases). The CDR3 is made up of 16 amino acids. Germline assignment: CDR1 SGHTA and CDR2 FQGNSA. The V gene lost 3 bases and the J gene lost 2 bases, with 15 bases spanning the gap.

In its sample, this clonotype was seen a few times. The chain is built from TRBV19 and TRBJ1-5, with D possibly TRBD1 on 6 matching bases. V was pared by 5 bases and J by 3 bases, with 11 bases between. Germline CDR1 reads LNHDA; CDR2 reads SQIVND (reference sequence). This CDR3 has 14 amino acids. Written as DNA, the CDR3 is TGTGCCAGTAGTCAGTGGGACAACAATCAGCCCCAGCATTTT. Protein product: CASSQWDNNQPQHF.

The rearrangement joins TRBV10-3 to TRBJ2-7, with D perhaps matching TRBD1 or TRBD2 (6 bases each). The V gene's germline CDR1 is ENHRY and CDR2 SYGVKD. The CDR3 runs 16 residues. V dropped 3 bases and J dropped 6 bases, with 21 bases sitting between them. The CDR3 loop reads CAISDGPGPGAREQYF. The CDR3 coding sequence is TGTGCCATCAGTGATGGCCCGGGACCGGGGGCTCGCGAGCAGTACTTC.

The chain has TRBV11-2 and TRBJ2-1; 7 bases are shared with TRBD2. J lost 0 bases, V lost 1 base, and 3 bases had no gene match. CDR3 length equals 16 residues. CDR1 and CDR2 (germline): SGHAT, FQNNGV. This chain's CDR3 is CASSLASGSSYNEQFF. In nucleotides, the CDR3 is TGTGCCAGCAGCTTAGCTAGCGGAAGCTCCTACAATGAGCAGTTCTTC.

This clonotype was counted many times. V gene TRBV20-1 combines with J gene TRBJ1-5; D remains ambiguous. Germline V lookup: CDR1 DFQATT, CDR2 SNEGSKA (reference sequence). The length of the CDR3 is 13 residues. With 6 bases removed from V and 5 bases from J, the gap between germline ends came to 14 bases. CDR3: CSAAGEGDQPQHF. CDR3 nucleotide sequence: TGCAGTGCCGCAGGCGAGGGAGATCAGCCCCAGCATTTT.

The chain is built from TRBV11-2 and TRBJ2-7; D perhaps matches TRBD1 (6 bases). This CDR3 is built from 13 residues. Between the trimmed V and J ends, which lost 1 base and 5 bases, there was a span of 9 bases. From germline, CDR1 is SGHAT and CDR2 FQNNGV. This chain's CDR3 is CASSLVGQNEQYF. Here the CDR3 DNA reads TGTGCCAGCAGCTTAGTAGGACAGAACGAGCAGTACTTC.

This clonotype has more than one count but fewer than ten. This sequence joins TRBV5-1 and TRBJ2-3; D is perhaps TRBD1 or TRBD2 (5 bases each). This CDR3 has 15 amino acids. Per germline, CDR1 SGHRS and CDR2 YFSETQ. Trimming left V 2 bases short and J 3 bases short, with 13 bases between. The CDR3 loop reads CASSLRRGTTDTQYF. CDR3 sequence (DNA): TGCGCCAGCAGCTTAAGGCGAGGGACGACAGATACGCAGTATTTT.

There are a few counts of this clonotype. For the CDR3, the DNA is TGTGCCAGCAGCTTGGAGTTTCTGAACACTGAAGCTTTCTTT. Its protein is CASSLEFLNTEAFF. The gene calls are TRBV5-6 and TRBJ1-1; D not certain. Germline V gene sequence: CDR1 SGHDT, CDR2 YYEEEE. This CDR3 is 14 amino acids long. V was clipped by 0 bases and J by 0 bases, with 6 bases between them.

This chain connects TRBV5-1 to TRBJ2-3, with D possibly TRBD2 on 5 matching bases. CDR3 length: 16 residues. Germline V gene sequence: CDR1 SGHRS, CDR2 YFSETQ. Deletions cut 0 bases from V and 0 bases from J, with 11 bases between. The CDR3 nucleotides are TGCGCCAGCAGCTTGGTGGCGGGCCCTAGCACAGATACGCAGTATTTT. Residues: CASSLVAGPSTDTQYF.

CDR3 coding DNA: TGTGCCAGCAGTTATGGGACAGGCAATCAGCCCCAGCATTTT. This gives the protein CASSYGTGNQPQHF. The V and J genes are TRBV6-5 and TRBJ1-5; 7 bases are shared with TRBD1. Germline CDR1 is MNHEY and CDR2 is SVGAGI. V trimming: 3 bases; J trimming: 2 bases; junction bases outside the gene matches: 1. The CDR3 contains 14 residues.

This clonotype was counted between two and nine times. The chain is built from TRBV5-1 and TRBJ1-1, with 10 bases fitting TRBD1. The CDR3 is 23 amino acids. Germline CDR1 reads SGHRS; CDR2 reads YFSETQ. V shed 0 bases and J 3 bases; nucleotides not matched to a gene: 26. DNA of the CDR3: TGCGCCAGCAGCTTGGGTCACTTGGATAAGACAGGGGGCAAGAGAGTGGGGTACACTGAAGCTTTCTTT. This codes for CASSLGHLDKTGGKRVGYTEAFF. The full variable domain, in which reference TRBV5-1 and TRBJ1-1 provide the parts outside the CDR3, is KAGVTQTPRYLIKTRGQQVTLSCSPISGHRSVSWYQQTPGQGLQFLFEYFSETQRNKGNFPGRFSGRQFSNSRSEMNVSTLELGDSALYLCASSLGHLDKTGGKRVGYTEAFFGQGTRLTVV.

V usage is TRBV7-2 and J usage is TRBJ2-7, with a possible D match to TRBD1 (6 bases). Per germline, CDR1 SGHTA and CDR2 FQGNSA. The CDR3 runs 14 residues. V was shortened by 1 base and J by 3 bases, with 10 bases between the two germline ends. The CDR3 loop reads CASSLVQGIYEQYF. The CDR3 DNA reads as TGTGCCAGCAGCTTAGTACAGGGAATCTACGAGCAGTACTTC.

DNA for the CDR3: TGTGCCAGCAGCCCCTCGCAGGCTAATGAAAAACTGTTTTTT. This codes for CASSPSQANEKLFF. The chain links TRBV7-2 to TRBJ1-4; D gene unclear. The germline V gene encodes CDR1 SGHTA and CDR2 FQGNSA. The CDR3 runs to 14 residues. The V end lost 5 bases, the J end lost 3 bases, and 10 bases lay between the germline ends.

Only a few counts were recorded for this clonotype. The J gene is TRBJ1-1, the V gene TRBV6-5, with D maybe TRBD1 (5 bases). CDR1 and CDR2 (germline): MNHEY, SVGAGI. The germline V and J ends were trimmed by 2 bases and 7 bases, with 17 bases remaining between them. The CDR3 spans 15 residues. The CDR3 DNA follows: TGTGCCAGCAGTTACGGGCTTGGGACCTGGGGTGAAGCTTTCTTT. Translated: CASSYGLGTWGEAFF.

The rearrangement uses TRBV27 and TRBJ1-1, with D tentatively TRBD1 (6 bases). Germline values: CDR1 MNHEY, CDR2 SMNVEV (reference sequence). CDR3 length equals 16 residues. V was pared by 5 bases and J by 5 bases, with 21 bases between. DNA for the CDR3: TGTGCCAGCAGTCCCCGGACAGCCCCCAGGAGGACTGAAGCTTTCTTT. Translation gives CASSPRTAPRRTEAFF.

This chain connects TRBV30 to TRBJ2-7; tentatively, D is TRBD1 or TRBD2 (5 bases each). This CDR3 contains 15 residues. CDR1 and CDR2 (germline): GTSNPN, SVGIG (reference sequence). The V and J ends lost 2 bases and 3 bases respectively, with 17 bases between them. The DNA for the CDR3 is TGTGCCTGGAGTCCGGGGCAGGCTGGATACTACGAGCAGTACTTC. It codes for CAWSPGQAGYYEQYF. The entire variable domain, with the rest obtained from reference TRBV30 and TRBJ2-7, is as follows: SQTIHQWPATLVQPVGSPLSLECTVEGTSNPNLYWYRQAAGRGLQLLFYSVGIGQISSEVPQNLSASRPQDRQFILSSKKLLLSDSGFYLCAWSPGQAGYYEQYFGPGTRLTVT.

This clonotype was seen at least ten times. V usage is TRBV7-8 and J usage is TRBJ1-5; tentatively, D is TRBD1 (6 bases). The CDR3 loop spans 16 amino acids. Germline CDR1 and CDR2: SGHVS and FQNEAQ. Trimming stripped 5 bases from V and 1 base from J, with 15 bases between. In nucleotides, the CDR3 is TGTGCCAGCAGCCCCTTCAGGGGAGTAAGCAATCAGCCCCAGCATTTT. Translating it yields CASSPFRGVSNQPQHF.

This chain connects TRBV12-3 or TRBV12-4 to TRBJ1-1; 7 bases line up with TRBD1. V lost 6 bases and J lost 4; bases outside the gene matches: 11. The CDR3 contains 15 residues. CDR3: CASRPSGGWGTEAFF. The CDR3 nucleotides read TGTGCCAGCAGACCCTCAGGGGGATGGGGCACTGAAGCTTTCTTT.